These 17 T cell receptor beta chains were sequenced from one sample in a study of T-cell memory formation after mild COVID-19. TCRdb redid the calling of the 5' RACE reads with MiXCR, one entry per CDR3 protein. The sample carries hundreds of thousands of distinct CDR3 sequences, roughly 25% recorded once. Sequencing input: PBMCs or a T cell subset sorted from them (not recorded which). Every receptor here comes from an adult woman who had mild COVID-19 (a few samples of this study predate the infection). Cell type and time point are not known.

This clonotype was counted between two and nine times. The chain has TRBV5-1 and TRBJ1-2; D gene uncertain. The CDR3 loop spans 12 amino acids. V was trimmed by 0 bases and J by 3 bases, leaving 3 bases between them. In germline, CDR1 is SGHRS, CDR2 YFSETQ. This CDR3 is CASSLADYGYTF. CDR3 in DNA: TGCGCCAGCAGCTTGGCAGACTATGGCTACACCTTC. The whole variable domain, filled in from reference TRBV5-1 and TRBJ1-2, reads KAGVTQTPRYLIKTRGQQVTLSCSPISGHRSVSWYQQTPGQGLQFLFEYFSETQRNKGNFPGRFSGRQFSNSRSEMNVSTLELGDSALYLCASSLADYGYTFGSGTRLTVV.

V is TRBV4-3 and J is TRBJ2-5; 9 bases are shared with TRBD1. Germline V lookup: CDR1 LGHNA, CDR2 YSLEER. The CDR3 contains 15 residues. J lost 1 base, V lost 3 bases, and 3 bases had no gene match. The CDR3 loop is CASSQLGQGQETQYF. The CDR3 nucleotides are TGCGCCAGCAGCCAGCTGGGACAGGGCCAAGAGACCCAGTACTTC.

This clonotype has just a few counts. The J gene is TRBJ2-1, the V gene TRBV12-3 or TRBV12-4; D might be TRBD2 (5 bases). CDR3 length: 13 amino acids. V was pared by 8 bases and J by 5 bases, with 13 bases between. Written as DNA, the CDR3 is TGTGCCAGCGCCCTTGAGAGGGACAATGAGCAGTTCTTC. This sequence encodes CASALERDNEQFF.

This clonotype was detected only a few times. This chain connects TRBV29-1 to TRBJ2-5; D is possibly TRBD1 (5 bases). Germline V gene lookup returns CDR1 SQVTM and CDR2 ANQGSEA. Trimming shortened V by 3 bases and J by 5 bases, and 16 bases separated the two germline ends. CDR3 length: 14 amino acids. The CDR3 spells CSVDRVGNSETQYF. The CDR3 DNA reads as TGCAGCGTTGACAGGGTGGGCAACTCGGAGACCCAGTACTTC.

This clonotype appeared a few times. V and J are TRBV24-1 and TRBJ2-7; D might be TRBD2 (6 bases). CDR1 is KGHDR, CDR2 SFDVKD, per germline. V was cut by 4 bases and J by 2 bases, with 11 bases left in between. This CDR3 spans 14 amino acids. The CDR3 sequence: CATSDGGIPYEQYF. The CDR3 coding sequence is TGTGCCACCAGTGACGGGGGAATTCCCTACGAGCAGTACTTC.

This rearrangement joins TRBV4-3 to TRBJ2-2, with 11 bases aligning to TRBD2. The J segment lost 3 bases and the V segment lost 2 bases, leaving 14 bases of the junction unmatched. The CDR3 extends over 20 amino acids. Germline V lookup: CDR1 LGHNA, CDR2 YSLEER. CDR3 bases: TGCGCCAGCAGCCAAACTATGGTACCGGGACTAGCGGTTTACACCGGGGAGCTGTTTTTT. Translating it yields CASSQTMVPGLAVYTGELFF.

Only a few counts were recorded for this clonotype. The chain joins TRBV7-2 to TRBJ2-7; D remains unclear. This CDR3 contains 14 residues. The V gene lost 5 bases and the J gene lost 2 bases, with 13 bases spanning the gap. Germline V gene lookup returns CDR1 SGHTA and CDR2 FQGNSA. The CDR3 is CASSADSSPYEQYF. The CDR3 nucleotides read TGTGCCAGCAGCGCCGACTCCTCGCCCTACGAGCAGTACTTC. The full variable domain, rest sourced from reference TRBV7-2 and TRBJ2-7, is GAGVSQSPSNKVTEKGKDVELRCDPISGHTALYWYRQSLGQGLEFLIYFQGNSAPDKSGLPSDRFSAERTGGSVSTLTIQRTQQEDSAVYLCASSADSSPYEQYFGPGTRLTVT.

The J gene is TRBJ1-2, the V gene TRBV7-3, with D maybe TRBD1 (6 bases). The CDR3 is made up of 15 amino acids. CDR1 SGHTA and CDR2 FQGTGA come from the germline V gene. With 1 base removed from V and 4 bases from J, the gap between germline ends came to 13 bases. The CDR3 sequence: CASSLNGGVGYGYTF. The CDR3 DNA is TGTGCCAGCAGCTTAAATGGGGGCGTAGGCTATGGCTACACCTTC.

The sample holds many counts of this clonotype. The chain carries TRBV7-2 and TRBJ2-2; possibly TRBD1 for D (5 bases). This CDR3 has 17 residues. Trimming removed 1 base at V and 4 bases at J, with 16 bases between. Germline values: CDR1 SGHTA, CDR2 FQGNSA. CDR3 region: CASSLEGASVGTGELFF. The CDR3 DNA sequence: TGTGCCAGCAGCTTAGAAGGGGCTAGTGTGGGCACCGGGGAGCTGTTTTTT.

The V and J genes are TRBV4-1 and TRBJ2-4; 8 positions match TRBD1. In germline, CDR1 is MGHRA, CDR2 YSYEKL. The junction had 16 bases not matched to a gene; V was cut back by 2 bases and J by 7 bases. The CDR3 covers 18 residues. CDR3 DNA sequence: TGCGCCAGCAGCCAACCCGGACAGGGAGGAGTGTGGGGGAACATTCAGTACTTC. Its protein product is CASSQPGQGGVWGNIQYF.

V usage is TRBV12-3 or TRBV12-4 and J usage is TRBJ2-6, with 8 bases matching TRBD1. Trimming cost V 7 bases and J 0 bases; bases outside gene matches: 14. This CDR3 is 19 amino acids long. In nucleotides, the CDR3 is TGTGCCAGCACCCTCGTGGGACAGGTACTCCGCTCTGGGGCCAACGTCCTGACTTTC. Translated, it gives CASTLVGQVLRSGANVLTF.

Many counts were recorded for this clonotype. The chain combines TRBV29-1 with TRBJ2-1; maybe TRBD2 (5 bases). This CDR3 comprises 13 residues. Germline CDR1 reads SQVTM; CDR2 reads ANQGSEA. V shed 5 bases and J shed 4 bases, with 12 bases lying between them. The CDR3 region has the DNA TGCAGCGTTCCCGGGGTGAAATACAATGAGCAGTTCTTC. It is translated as CSVPGVKYNEQFF.

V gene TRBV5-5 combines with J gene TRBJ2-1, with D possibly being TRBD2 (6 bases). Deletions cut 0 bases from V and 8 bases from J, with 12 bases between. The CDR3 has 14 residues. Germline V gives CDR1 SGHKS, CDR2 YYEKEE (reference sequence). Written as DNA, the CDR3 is TGTGCCAGCAGCTTGGGACTAGGTTCGTATGAGCAGTTCTTC. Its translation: CASSLGLGSYEQFF. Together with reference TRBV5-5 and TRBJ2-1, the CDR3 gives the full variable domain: DAGVTQSPTHLIKTRGQQVTLRCSPISGHKSVSWYQQVLGQGPQFIFQYYEKEERGRGNFPDRFSARQFPNYSSELNVNALLLGDSALYLCASSLGLGSYEQFFGPGTRLTVL.

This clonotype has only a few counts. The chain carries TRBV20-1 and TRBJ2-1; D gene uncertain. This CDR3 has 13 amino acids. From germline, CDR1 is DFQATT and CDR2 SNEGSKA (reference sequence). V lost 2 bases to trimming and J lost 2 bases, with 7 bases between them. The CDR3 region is CSARQQAYNEQFF. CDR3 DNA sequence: TGCAGTGCTAGACAACAAGCCTACAATGAGCAGTTCTTC.

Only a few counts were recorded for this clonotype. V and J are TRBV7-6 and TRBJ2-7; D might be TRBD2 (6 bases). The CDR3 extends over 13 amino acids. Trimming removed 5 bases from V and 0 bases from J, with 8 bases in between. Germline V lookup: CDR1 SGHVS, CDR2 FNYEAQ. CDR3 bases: TGTGCCAGCAGCATGGGGGGCTCCTACGAGCAGTACTTC. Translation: CASSMGGSYEQYF.

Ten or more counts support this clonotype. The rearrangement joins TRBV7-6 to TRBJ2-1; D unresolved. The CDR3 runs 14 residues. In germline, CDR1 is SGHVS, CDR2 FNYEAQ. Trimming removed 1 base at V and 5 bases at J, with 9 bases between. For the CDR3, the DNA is TGTGCCAGCAGCTTAGTTATTAGCCACAATGAGCAGTTCTTC. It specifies CASSLVISHNEQFF. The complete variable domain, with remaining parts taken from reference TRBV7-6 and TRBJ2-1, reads GAGVSQSPRYKVTKRGQDVALRCDPISGHVSLYWYRQALGQGPEFLTYFNYEAQQDKSGLPNDRFSAERPEGSISTLTIQRTEQRDSAMYRCASSLVISHNEQFFGPGTRLTVL.

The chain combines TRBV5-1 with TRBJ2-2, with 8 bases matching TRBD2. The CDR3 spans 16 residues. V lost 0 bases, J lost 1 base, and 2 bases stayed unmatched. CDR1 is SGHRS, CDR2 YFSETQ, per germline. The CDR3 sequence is CASSLDSGVNTGELFF. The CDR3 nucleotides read TGCGCCAGCAGCTTGGATAGCGGGGTGAACACCGGGGAGCTGTTTTTT.